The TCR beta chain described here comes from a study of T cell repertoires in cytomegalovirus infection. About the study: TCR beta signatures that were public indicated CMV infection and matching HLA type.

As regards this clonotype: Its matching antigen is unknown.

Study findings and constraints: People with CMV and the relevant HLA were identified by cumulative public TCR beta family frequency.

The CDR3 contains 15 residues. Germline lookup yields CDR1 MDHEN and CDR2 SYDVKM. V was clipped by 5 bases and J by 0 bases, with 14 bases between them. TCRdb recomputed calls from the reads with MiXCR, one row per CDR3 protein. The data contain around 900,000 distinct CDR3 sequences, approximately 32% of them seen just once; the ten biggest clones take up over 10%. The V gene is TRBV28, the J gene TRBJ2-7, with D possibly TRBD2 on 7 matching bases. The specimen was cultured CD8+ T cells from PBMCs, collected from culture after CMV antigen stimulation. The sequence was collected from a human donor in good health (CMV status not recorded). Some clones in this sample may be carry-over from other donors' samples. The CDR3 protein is CASSPGVAGSYEQYF. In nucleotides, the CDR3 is TGTGCCAGCAGTCCAGGGGTAGCGGGCTCCTACGAGCAGTACTTC.